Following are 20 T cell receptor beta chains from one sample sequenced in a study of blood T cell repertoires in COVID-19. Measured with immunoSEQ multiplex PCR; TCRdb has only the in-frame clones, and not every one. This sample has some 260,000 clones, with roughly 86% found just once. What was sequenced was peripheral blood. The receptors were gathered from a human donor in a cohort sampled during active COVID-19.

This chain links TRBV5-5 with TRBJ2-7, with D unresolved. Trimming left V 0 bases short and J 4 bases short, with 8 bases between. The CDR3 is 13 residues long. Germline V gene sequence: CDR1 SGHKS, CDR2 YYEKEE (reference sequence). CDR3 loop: CASSLDTRYEQYF. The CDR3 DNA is TGTGCCAGCAGCTTGGACACCCGATACGAGCAGTACTTC.

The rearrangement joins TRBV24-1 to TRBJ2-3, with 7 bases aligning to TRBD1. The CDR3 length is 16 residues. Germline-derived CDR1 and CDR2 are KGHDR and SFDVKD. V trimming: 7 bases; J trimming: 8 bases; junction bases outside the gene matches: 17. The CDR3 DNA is TGTGCCACCAGAAACCAGACAGGGACGCAGACTCCTACGCAGTATTTT. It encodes CATRNQTGTQTPTQYF.

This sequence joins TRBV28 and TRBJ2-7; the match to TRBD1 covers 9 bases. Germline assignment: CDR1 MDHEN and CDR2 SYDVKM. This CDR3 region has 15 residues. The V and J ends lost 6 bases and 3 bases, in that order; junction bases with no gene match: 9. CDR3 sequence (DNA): TGTGCCAGCAGCTGGAACAGGGGGCGCGTCTACGAGCAGTACTTC. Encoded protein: CASSWNRGRVYEQYF.

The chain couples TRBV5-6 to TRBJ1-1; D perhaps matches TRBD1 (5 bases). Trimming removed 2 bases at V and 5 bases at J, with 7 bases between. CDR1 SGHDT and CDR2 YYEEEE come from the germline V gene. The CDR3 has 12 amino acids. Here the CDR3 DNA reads TGTGCCAGCAGCTTCGGGGGGACTGAAGCTTTCTTT. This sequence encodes CASSFGGTEAFF.

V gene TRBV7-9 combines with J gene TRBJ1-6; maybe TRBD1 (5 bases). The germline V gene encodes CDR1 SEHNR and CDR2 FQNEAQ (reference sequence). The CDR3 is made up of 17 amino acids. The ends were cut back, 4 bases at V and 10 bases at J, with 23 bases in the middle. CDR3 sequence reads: CASSSTKTRGRGSPLHF. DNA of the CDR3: TGTGCCAGCAGCTCCACCAAAACGAGAGGGCGGGGGTCACCCCTCCACTTT.

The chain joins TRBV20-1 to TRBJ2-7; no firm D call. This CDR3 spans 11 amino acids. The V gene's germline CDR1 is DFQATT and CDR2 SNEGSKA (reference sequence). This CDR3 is CSFPMTREQYF. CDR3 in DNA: TGCAGCTTTCCCATGACCAGGGAGCAGTACTTC.

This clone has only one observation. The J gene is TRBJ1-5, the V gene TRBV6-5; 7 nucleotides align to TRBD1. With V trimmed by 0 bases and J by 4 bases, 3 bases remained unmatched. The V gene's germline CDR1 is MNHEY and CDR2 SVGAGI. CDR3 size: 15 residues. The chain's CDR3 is CASSYSNRGNQPQHF. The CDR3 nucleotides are TGTGCCAGCAGTTACTCAAACAGGGGAAATCAGCCCCAGCATTTT.

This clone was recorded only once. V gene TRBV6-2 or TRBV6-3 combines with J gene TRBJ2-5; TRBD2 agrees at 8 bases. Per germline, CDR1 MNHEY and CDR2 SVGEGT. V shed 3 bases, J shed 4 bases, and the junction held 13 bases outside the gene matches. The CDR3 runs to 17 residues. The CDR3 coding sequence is TGTGCCAGCAGTTATAACGACGGGGGGGTATTCACAGAGACCCAGTACTTC. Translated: CASSYNDGGVFTETQYF.

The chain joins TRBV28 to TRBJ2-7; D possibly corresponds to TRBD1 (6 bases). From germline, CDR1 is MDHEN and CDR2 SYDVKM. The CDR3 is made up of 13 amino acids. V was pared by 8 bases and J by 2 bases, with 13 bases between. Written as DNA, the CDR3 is TGTGCCAGCTGGACAGAAAGTGCCTACGAGCAGTACTTC. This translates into CASWTESAYEQYF.

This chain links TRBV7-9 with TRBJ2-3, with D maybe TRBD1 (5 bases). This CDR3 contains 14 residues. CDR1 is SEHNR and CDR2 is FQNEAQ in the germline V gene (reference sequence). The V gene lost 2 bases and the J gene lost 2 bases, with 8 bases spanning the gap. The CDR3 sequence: CASSLRQPTDTQYF. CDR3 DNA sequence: TGTGCCAGCAGCTTAAGACAGCCCACAGATACGCAGTATTTT.

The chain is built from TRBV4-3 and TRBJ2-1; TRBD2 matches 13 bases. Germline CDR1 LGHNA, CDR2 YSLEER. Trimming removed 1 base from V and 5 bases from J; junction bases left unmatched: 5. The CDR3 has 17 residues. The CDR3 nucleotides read TGCGCCAGCAGCCAAGGGACACTAGCGGGGGGGGACAATGAGCAGTTCTTC. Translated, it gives CASSQGTLAGGDNEQFF.

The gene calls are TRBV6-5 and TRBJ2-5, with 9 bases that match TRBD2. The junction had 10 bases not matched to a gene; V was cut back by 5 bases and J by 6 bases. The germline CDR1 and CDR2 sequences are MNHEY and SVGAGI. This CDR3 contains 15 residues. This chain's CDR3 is CASSRVAGVGKTQYF. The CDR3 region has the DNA TGTGCCAGCAGTAGAGTAGCGGGAGTTGGCAAGACCCAGTACTTC.

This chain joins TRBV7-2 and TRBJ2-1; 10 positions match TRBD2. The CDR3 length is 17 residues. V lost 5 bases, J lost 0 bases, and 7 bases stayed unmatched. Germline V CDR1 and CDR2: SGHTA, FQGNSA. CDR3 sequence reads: CASSQGTSASSYNEQFF. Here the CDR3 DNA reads TGTGCCAGCAGCCAAGGGACTAGCGCAAGCTCCTACAATGAGCAGTTCTTC.

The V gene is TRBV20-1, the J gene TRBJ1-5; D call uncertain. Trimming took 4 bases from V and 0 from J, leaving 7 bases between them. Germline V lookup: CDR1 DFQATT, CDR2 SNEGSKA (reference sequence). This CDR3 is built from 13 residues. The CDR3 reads CSAIDGSNQPQHF. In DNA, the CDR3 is TGCAGTGCTATTGACGGTAGCAATCAGCCCCAGCATTTT.

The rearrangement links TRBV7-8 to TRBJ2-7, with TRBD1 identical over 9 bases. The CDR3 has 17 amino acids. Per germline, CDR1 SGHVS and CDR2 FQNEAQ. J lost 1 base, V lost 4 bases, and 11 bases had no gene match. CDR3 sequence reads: CASSYTTGGSGSYEQYF. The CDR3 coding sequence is TGTGCCAGCAGCTATACGACAGGGGGATCTGGGTCCTACGAGCAGTACTTC.

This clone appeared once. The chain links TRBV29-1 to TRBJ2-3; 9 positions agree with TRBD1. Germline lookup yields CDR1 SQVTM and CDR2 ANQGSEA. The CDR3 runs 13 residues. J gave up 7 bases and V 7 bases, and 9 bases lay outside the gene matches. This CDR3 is CSAPGQGTYTQYF. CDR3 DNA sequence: TGCAGCGCCCCGGGACAGGGAACGTATACGCAGTATTTT.

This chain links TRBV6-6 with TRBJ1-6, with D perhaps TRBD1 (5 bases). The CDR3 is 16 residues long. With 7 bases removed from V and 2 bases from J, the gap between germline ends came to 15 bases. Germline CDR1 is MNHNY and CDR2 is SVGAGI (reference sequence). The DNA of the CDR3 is TGTGCCAGCATATTCAGGGCCGACGCCTATAATTCACCCCTCCACTTT. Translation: CASIFRADAYNSPLHF.

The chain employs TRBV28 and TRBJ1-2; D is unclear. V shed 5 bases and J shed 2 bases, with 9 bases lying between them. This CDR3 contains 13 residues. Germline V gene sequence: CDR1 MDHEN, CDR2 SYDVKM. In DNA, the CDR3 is TGTGCCAGCAGTGTTACAATAAACTATGGCTACACCTTC. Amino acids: CASSVTINYGYTF.

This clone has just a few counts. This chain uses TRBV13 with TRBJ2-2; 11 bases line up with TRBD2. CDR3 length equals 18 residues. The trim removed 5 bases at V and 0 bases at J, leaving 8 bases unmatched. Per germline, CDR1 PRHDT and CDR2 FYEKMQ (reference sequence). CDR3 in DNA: TGTGCCAGCAGCCACTCGACTAGCGGGGTCGCGAACACCGGGGAGCTGTTTTTT. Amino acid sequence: CASSHSTSGVANTGELFF.

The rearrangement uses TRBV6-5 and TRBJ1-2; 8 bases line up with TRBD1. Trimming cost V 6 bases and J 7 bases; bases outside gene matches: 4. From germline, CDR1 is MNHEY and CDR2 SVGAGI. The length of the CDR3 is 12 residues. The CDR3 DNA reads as TGTGCCAGCAGGACAGGGGTCGCTGGCTACACCTTC. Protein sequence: CASRTGVAGYTF.